These T cell receptor beta chains were read from a single sample in a study of Ad26.COV2.S vaccination and SARS-CoV-2 variants. Only in-frame clones appear in the TCRdb table, and some are missing; sequencing was by immunoSEQ multiplex PCR. The table has 300,000 to 400,000 clones, about 86% seen once. The input for sequencing was peripheral blood, taken in a trial of Ad26.COV2.S vaccine versus placebo. The receptors stem from a person aged 18 to 65 who received the Ad26.COV2.S COVID-19 vaccine or a placebo. CDR3s include the opening cysteine and the closing phenylalanine or tryptophan. A D gene is named only where the DNA matches it firmly. Clone sizes are given selectively: once, few, many, or a class where the clone is expanded.

size: NA; J: TRBJ1-6; D: NA; V: TRBV19; CDR3: CASSTTGTNSPLHF; DNA: TGTGCCAGTAGTACCACAGGGACTAATTCACCCCTCCACTTT
size: NA; J: TRBJ1-1; D: NA; V: TRBV27; CDR3: CASSPLGNPFGERTGKNTEAFF; DNA: TGTGCCAGCAGCCCTTTGGGGAACCCTTTCGGGGAGCGGACGGGCAAGAACACTGAAGCTTTCTTT
size: NA; J: TRBJ1-5; D: TRBD1; V: TRBV5-6; CDR3: CASSGRQGKNQPQHF; DNA: TGTGCCAGCAGCGGAAGACAGGGGAAAAATCAGCCCCAGCATTTT
size: NA; J: TRBJ2-5; D: NA; V: TRBV5-1; CDR3: CASSPGPSGGETQYF; DNA: TGCGCCAGCAGCCCAGGACCCTCCGGCGGCGAGACCCAGTACTTC
size: NA; J: TRBJ2-2; D: NA; V: TRBV10-3; CDR3: CAIRDGGNTGELFF; DNA: TGTGCCATCAGAGATGGGGGAAACACCGGGGAGCTGTTTTTT
size: NA; J: TRBJ1-2; D: NA; V: TRBV5-4; CDR3: CASSLDREDGYTF; DNA: TGTGCCAGCAGCTTGGACAGGGAGGACGGCTACACCTTC
size: NA; J: TRBJ1-6; D: NA; V: TRBV9; CDR3: CASSVEGGLSPLHF; DNA: TGTGCCAGCAGCGTAGAAGGAGGTCTTTCACCCCTCCACTTT
size: NA; J: TRBJ2-2; D: NA; V: TRBV4-3; CDR3: CASSQYPNTGELFF; DNA: TGCGCCAGCAGCCAATACCCGAACACCGGGGAGCTGTTTTTT
size: NA; J: TRBJ1-4; D: NA; V: TRBV11-2; CDR3: CASSLNEHEKLFF; DNA: TGTGCCAGCAGCTTAAATGAGCATGAAAAACTGTTTTTT
size: NA; J: TRBJ1-3; D: TRBD1; V: TRBV3-1/TRBV3-2; CDR3: CASSHRWKTGKDTIYF; DNA: TGTGCCAGCAGCCACAGATGGAAGACAGGGAAAGACACCATATATTTT
size: NA; J: TRBJ1-5; D: NA; V: TRBV11-2; CDR3: CASSPDRNQPQHF; DNA: TGTGCCAGCAGCCCCGACAGGAATCAGCCCCAGCATTTT
size: NA; J: TRBJ2-1; D: TRBD2; V: TRBV4-3; CDR3: CASSSDGGTSYNEQFF; DNA: TGCGCCAGCAGCTCCGACGGGGGGACCTCCTACAATGAGCAGTTCTTC
size: NA; J: TRBJ1-1; D: NA; V: TRBV6-6; CDR3: CASSPTPISEAFF; DNA: TGTGCCAGCAGTCCCACCCCTATATCTGAAGCTTTCTTT
size: NA; J: TRBJ2-1; D: TRBD2; V: TRBV11-3; CDR3: CASSLVSSGGADEQFF; DNA: TGTGCCAGCAGCTTAGTATCTAGCGGGGGGGCCGATGAGCAGTTCTTC
size: NA; J: TRBJ2-1; D: NA; V: TRBV7-6; CDR3: CASSLAGRDNNEQFF; DNA: TGTGCCAGCAGCTTAGCGGGCCGCGACAACAATGAGCAGTTCTTC
size: NA; J: TRBJ1-5; D: NA; V: TRBV7-2; CDR3: CASSLTGRPNQPQHF; DNA: TGTGCCAGCAGCCTCACGGGACGCCCCAATCAGCCCCAGCATTTT
size: NA; J: TRBJ1-1; D: TRBD1; V: TRBV3-1/TRBV3-2; CDR3: CASSRQGAEAFF; DNA: TGTGCCAGCAGCCGCCAGGGGGCAGAAGCTTTCTTT
size: once; J: TRBJ2-5; D: NA; V: TRBV5-1; CDR3: CASSGQGQETQYF; DNA: TGCGCCAGCAGCGGCCAGGGGCAAGAGACCCAGTACTTC
size: NA; J: TRBJ2-3; D: NA; V: TRBV6-6; CDR3: CASSAWRRGQPDTQYF; DNA: TGTGCCAGCAGCGCATGGAGGCGGGGGCAGCCAGATACGCAGTATTTT
size: NA; J: TRBJ2-5; D: NA; V: TRBV20-1; CDR3: CSASGPSSSTIVGGIETQYF; DNA: TGCAGTGCTAGTGGACCCTCTAGTTCGACGATCGTTGGCGGAATAGAGACCCAGTACTTC
size: NA; J: TRBJ1-3; D: NA; V: TRBV10-3; CDR3: CAMGVGQPGNTIYF; DNA: TGTGCCATGGGTGTGGGGCAGCCTGGAAACACCATATATTTT
size: NA; J: TRBJ2-5; D: NA; V: TRBV7-3; CDR3: CASSPSVEETQYF; DNA: TGTGCCAGCAGCCCCTCAGTGGAAGAGACCCAGTACTTC
size: NA; J: TRBJ1-5; D: NA; V: TRBV12-3/TRBV12-4; CDR3: CASQTGYNQPQHF; DNA: TGTGCCAGCCAGACAGGTTATAATCAGCCCCAGCATTTT
size: NA; J: TRBJ2-3; D: TRBD2; V: TRBV6-4; CDR3: CASSRLAGLSTDTQYF; DNA: TGTGCCAGCAGTCGACTAGCGGGACTCTCCACAGATACGCAGTATTTT
size: NA; J: TRBJ2-7; D: NA; V: TRBV7-2; CDR3: CASSFGQSTGEQYF; DNA: TGTGCCAGCAGCTTCGGACAGAGTACGGGAGAGCAGTACTTC
size: NA; J: TRBJ2-5; D: TRBD2; V: TRBV9; CDR3: CASSFAGTSRQETQYF; DNA: TGTGCCAGCAGCTTTGCCGGGACTAGCCGACAAGAGACCCAGTACTTC
size: NA; J: TRBJ2-1; D: TRBD2; V: TRBV3-1/TRBV3-2; CDR3: CASSPGGSGGYNEQFF; DNA: TGTGCCAGCAGCCCCGGTGGTAGCGGGGGATACAACGAGCAGTTCTTC
size: NA; J: TRBJ2-3; D: NA; V: TRBV3-1/TRBV3-2; CDR3: CASSPTGSDTQYF; DNA: TGTGCCAGCAGCCCTACAGGGTCAGATACGCAGTATTTT
size: NA; J: TRBJ1-2; D: NA; V: TRBV5-1; CDR3: CASSLDGNYGYTF; DNA: TGCGCCAGCAGCCTTGACGGAAACTATGGCTACACCTTC
size: NA; J: TRBJ1-1; D: NA; V: TRBV14; CDR3: CASSVQGNTEAFF; DNA: TGTGCCAGCAGTGTACAGGGGAACACTGAAGCTTTCTTT
size: NA; J: TRBJ1-6; D: NA; V: TRBV10-1; CDR3: CDRGITKRIKYNSPLHF; DNA: TGCGACAGAGGTATAACCAAACGGATCAAGTATAATTCACCCCTCCACTTT
size: NA; J: TRBJ2-7; D: NA; V: TRBV27; CDR3: CASSPRPESGLGAYEQYF; DNA: TGTGCCAGCAGCCCCCGCCCGGAGTCGGGGCTGGGGGCCTACGAGCAGTACTTC
size: NA; J: TRBJ2-2; D: NA; V: TRBV4-3; CDR3: CASSQETATGELFF; DNA: TGCGCCAGCAGCCAAGAAACGGCCACCGGGGAGCTGTTTTTT